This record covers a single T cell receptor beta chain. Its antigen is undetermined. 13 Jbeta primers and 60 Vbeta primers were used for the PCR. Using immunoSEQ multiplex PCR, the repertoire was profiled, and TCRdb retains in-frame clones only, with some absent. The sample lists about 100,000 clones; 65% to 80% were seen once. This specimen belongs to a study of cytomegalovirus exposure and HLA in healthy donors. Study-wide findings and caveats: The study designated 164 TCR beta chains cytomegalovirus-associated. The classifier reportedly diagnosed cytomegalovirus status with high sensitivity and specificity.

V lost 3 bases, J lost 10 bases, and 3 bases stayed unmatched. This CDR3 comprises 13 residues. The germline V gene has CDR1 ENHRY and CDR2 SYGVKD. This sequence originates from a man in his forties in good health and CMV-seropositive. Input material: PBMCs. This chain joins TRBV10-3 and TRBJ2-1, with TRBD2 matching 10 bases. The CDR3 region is CAISDSSGGEQFF. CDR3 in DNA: TGTGCCATCAGTGATTCTAGCGGGGGAGAGCAGTTCTTC.